This T cell receptor (beta chain) originates from a study of T cells in Graves' hyperthyroidism and ophthalmopathy. Findings of the study overall: By a 13 V-J model, ophthalmopathy was set apart from stable hyperthyroidism.

TCR beta CDR3 regions were amplified from RNA transcripts. When the TCR CDR3 underwent first-round RT-PCR, the HTBI primer set was used. TCRdb reanalysed the multiplex PCR reads using MiXCR and keeps one entry per CDR3 protein. The sample consists of over 150,000 distinct CDR3 sequences, over 15% of them appearing once. This sample holds PBMCs from 9.5 to 10 ml fresh peripheral blood. CDR3 size: 12 residues. Per germline, CDR1 SEHNR and CDR2 FQNEAQ (reference sequence). The ends lost 8 bases at V and 4 bases at J; junction bases unmatched: 1. This clonotype was seen ten or more times. The target antigen is unknown.

The sequence was collected from a woman between 45 and 60 years old with Graves' hyperthyroidism. The chain joins TRBV7-9 to TRBJ1-4, with 7 bases identical to TRBD1. The sample consisted of blood. The chain's CDR3 is CASRDSNEKLFF. DNA for the CDR3: TGTGCCAGCCGGGACAGTAATGAAAAACTGTTTTTT.